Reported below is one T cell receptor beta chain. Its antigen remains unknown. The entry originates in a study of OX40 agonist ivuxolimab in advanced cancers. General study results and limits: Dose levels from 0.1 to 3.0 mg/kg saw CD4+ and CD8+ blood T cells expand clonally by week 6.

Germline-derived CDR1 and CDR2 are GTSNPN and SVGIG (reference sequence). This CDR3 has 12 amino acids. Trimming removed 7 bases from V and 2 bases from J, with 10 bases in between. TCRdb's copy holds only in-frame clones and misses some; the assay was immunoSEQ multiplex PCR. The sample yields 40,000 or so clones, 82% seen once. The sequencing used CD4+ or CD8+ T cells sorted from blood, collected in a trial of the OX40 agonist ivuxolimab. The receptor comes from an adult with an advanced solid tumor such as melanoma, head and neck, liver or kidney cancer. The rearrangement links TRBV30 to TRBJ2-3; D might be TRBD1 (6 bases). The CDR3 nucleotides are TGTGCCTCGAAGGGGGACACAGATACGCAGTATTTT. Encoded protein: CASKGDTDTQYF. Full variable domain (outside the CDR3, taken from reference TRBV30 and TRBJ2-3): SQTIHQWPATLVQPVGSPLSLECTVEGTSNPNLYWYRQAAGRGLQLLFYSVGIGQISSEVPQNLSASRPQDRQFILSSKKLLLSDSGFYLCASKGDTDTQYFGPGTRLTVL.